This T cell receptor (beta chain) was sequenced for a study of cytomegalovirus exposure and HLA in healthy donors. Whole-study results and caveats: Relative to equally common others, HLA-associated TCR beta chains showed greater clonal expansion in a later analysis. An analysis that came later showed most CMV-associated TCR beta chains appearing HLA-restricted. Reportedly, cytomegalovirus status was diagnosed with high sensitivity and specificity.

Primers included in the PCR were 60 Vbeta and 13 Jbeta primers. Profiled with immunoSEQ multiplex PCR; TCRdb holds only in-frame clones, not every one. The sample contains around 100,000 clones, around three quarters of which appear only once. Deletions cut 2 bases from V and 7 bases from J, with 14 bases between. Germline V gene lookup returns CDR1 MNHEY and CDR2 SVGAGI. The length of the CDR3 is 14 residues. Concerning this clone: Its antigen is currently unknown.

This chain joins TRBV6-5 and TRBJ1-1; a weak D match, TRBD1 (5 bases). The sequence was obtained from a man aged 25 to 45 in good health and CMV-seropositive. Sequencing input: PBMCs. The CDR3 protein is CASSYAAGRDEAFF. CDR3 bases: TGTGCCAGCAGTTACGCCGCAGGGAGGGATGAAGCTTTCTTT.